Listed here are 10 T cell receptor beta chains from one sample, sequenced in a study of T cells in Graves' hyperthyroidism and ophthalmopathy. RNA transcripts were the template for amplifying TCR beta CDR3 regions. First-round RT-PCR with HTBI primers amplified the TCR CDR3 region. One entry per CDR3 protein, called by TCRdb with MiXCR from the multiplex PCR reads. The sample lists some 600,000 distinct CDR3 sequences, more than 11% seen once, with 4.5% to 6% in the top ten. The sequenced sample was blood. These receptors came from a woman younger than 45 with Graves' hyperthyroidism that later progressed to Graves' ophthalmopathy.

This clonotype was picked up a small number of times. The chain links TRBV7-6 to TRBJ1-4; tentatively, D is TRBD1 (6 bases). The CDR3 loop spans 15 amino acids. V shed 5 bases and J shed 5 bases, with 15 bases lying between them. From germline, CDR1 is SGHVS and CDR2 FNYEAQ. In nucleotides, the CDR3 is TGTGCCAGCAGCCGAGGTCGGGGGGCGAATGAAAAACTGTTTTTT. Translation: CASSRGRGANEKLFF.

There are many counts of this clonotype. This rearrangement joins TRBV12-3 or TRBV12-4 to TRBJ2-5; D gene uncertain. V lost 5 bases, J lost 12 bases, and 4 bases lay in between. CDR3 length: 8 residues. The CDR3 DNA follows: TGTGCCAGCAGTCCTAAGTACTTC. Protein sequence: CASSPKYF.

This rearrangement joins TRBV12-3 or TRBV12-4 to TRBJ1-1; TRBD1 aligns across 9 bases. The CDR3 has 13 amino acids. After removal of 8 bases from V and 8 bases from J, the junction contained 9 bases not matched to a gene. CDR3 nucleotides: TGTGCCAGCGCTTCCACAGGGGGCGAGGAAGCTTTCTTT. Residues: CASASTGGEEAFF.

A few counts support this clonotype. The rearrangement links TRBV20-1 to TRBJ2-1, with 9 nucleotides matching TRBD2. The CDR3 is 18 amino acids. V was clipped by 1 base and J by 2 bases; unmatched bases: 12. Germline CDR1 DFQATT, CDR2 SNEGSKA (reference sequence). Here the CDR3 reads CSARVRAGGLRAYNEQFF. The CDR3 DNA follows: TGCAGTGCTAGAGTTAGGGCGGGAGGGCTGAGGGCCTACAATGAGCAGTTCTTC.

This chain links TRBV20-1 with TRBJ2-7; TRBD2 is a possible D gene (7 bases). The germline V gene encodes CDR1 DFQATT and CDR2 SNEGSKA (reference sequence). The CDR3 is 13 residues long. V lost 3 bases to trimming and J lost 5 bases, with 14 bases between them. This CDR3 is CSASPGGLDEQYF. CDR3 nucleotide sequence: TGCAGTGCTAGTCCCGGGGGGCTGGACGAGCAGTACTTC.

This clonotype was counted many times. This chain uses TRBV18 with TRBJ1-1; D might be TRBD1 (5 bases). The CDR3 covers 14 residues. The V end lost 4 bases, the J end lost 3 bases, and 12 bases lay between the germline ends. CDR1 and CDR2 (germline): KGHSH, LQKENI. CDR3 sequence (DNA): TGTGCCAGCTCACGCAGGGAGGAGGACACTGAAGCTTTCTTT. This codes for CASSRREEDTEAFF.

This clonotype was counted ten times or more. The chain uses TRBV12-3 or TRBV12-4 and TRBJ2-7; 7 positions agree with TRBD2. Trimming removed 1 base from V and 4 bases from J; junction bases left unmatched: 7. The CDR3 sequence is 15 residues long. The CDR3 DNA reads TGTGCCAGCAGTTTAGGGGGCGGGGGTACGTACGAGCAGTACTTC. It encodes CASSLGGGGTYEQYF.

This clonotype showed up many times. The J gene is TRBJ2-7, the V gene TRBV11-2, with no clear D. Germline-derived CDR1 and CDR2 are SGHAT and FQNNGV. The ends were cut back, 1 base at V and 6 bases at J, with 13 bases in the middle. CDR3 length equals 14 residues. CDR3 sequence (DNA): TGTGCCAGCAGCTTAGTAGGTACAGCCATCGAGCAGTACTTC. Translated, it gives CASSLVGTAIEQYF.

Ten or more counts support this clonotype. This chain uses TRBV12-3 or TRBV12-4 with TRBJ2-7; 7 bases line up with TRBD2. This CDR3 contains 15 residues. V trimming: 5 bases; J trimming: 6 bases; junction bases outside the gene matches: 13. This CDR3 reads CASSRGLGSDGEQYF. Written as DNA, the CDR3 is TGTGCCAGCAGTCGTGGACTAGGTAGTGATGGCGAGCAGTACTTC.

The chain has TRBV28 and TRBJ1-1; the D gene is possibly TRBD1 (5 bases). The V gene lost 7 bases and the J gene lost 6 bases, with 12 bases spanning the gap. Germline CDR1 is MDHEN and CDR2 is SYDVKM. CDR3 length: 12 amino acids. The CDR3 nucleotides read TGTGCCAGCATGGGGGGGTGGCCTGAAGCTTTCTTT. Its translation is CASMGGWPEAFF.